The 26 T cell receptor beta chains reported below all come from one sample, sequenced in a study of T cells in Graves' hyperthyroidism and ophthalmopathy. Using RNA transcripts as the source, TCR beta CDR3 regions were amplified. Researchers ran a first-round RT-PCR on the TCR CDR3 using the HTBI primer set. TCRdb called the multiplex PCR reads again in MiXCR, with one record for every CDR3 protein. The table has 370,000 or so distinct CDR3 sequences, 20% to 25% seen once. The material sequenced was blood. The receptor set was obtained from a man aged 50 or older with Graves' hyperthyroidism.

The chain has TRBV10-3 and TRBJ2-1; 12 bases are a match to TRBD2. V gave up 3 bases and J gave up 7 bases; unmatched junction bases: 7. Germline V gives CDR1 ENHRY, CDR2 SYGVKD. The length of the CDR3 is 16 residues. The CDR3 DNA is TGTGCCATCAGTGACCCCGGGACTAGCGGGTGGAATGAGCAGTTCTTC. Protein: CAISDPGTSGWNEQFF.

This clonotype has a handful of counts. The chain uses TRBV20-1 and TRBJ2-7; 8 positions agree with TRBD1. CDR1 is DFQATT, CDR2 SNEGSKA, per germline (reference sequence). The CDR3 length is 15 residues. The V and J ends lost 5 bases and 6 bases, in that order; junction bases with no gene match: 15. The CDR3, as DNA: TGCAGTGCTGGACTTATCCCAGGACAGGGTGGCGAGCAGTACTTC. This gives the protein CSAGLIPGQGGEQYF.

This clonotype was detected ten times or more. The chain employs TRBV30 and TRBJ1-1; D perhaps matches TRBD1 (5 bases). Trimming left V 4 bases short and J 10 bases short, with 13 bases between. In germline, CDR1 is GTSNPN, CDR2 SVGIG (reference sequence). The CDR3 consists of 11 residues. For the CDR3, the DNA is TGTGCCTGGAACCCCGGGGCGGGAGCTTTCTTT. Amino acid sequence: CAWNPGAGAFF.

This clonotype occurred many times. This rearrangement joins TRBV11-3 to TRBJ2-5; D might be TRBD1 (5 bases). The CDR3 is made up of 14 amino acids. Trimming stripped 2 bases from V and 2 bases from J, with 9 bases between. Germline V gene sequence: CDR1 SGHNT, CDR2 YENEEA. CDR3 nucleotides: TGTGCCAGCAGCTTAAGCAGGGCTCAAGAGACCCAGTACTTC. Translation gives CASSLSRAQETQYF.

The V and J genes are TRBV6-2 or TRBV6-3 and TRBJ2-7, with D possibly called TRBD1 or TRBD2 (6 bases each). The germline CDR1 and CDR2 sequences are MNHEY and SVGEGT. Trimming took 4 bases from V and 6 from J, leaving 13 bases between them. The CDR3 is 13 amino acids. This CDR3 is CASSSLPGAEQYF. The DNA of the CDR3 is TGTGCCAGCAGTTCACTCCCGGGGGCCGAGCAGTACTTC.

This CDR3 is CASAWRGAGYTF. DNA of the CDR3: TGTGCCAGCGCTTGGAGGGGCGCTGGCTACACCTTC. The genes are TRBV12-3 or TRBV12-4 and TRBJ1-2; possible D gene TRBD1, 5 bases. V lost 8 bases and J 7 bases, leaving 14 bases between the germline ends. The CDR3 has 12 amino acids.

The V call is TRBV20-1, the J call TRBJ2-1; 12 nucleotides align to TRBD2. Unmatched junction bases numbered 3, after V lost 2 bases and J lost 7 bases. This CDR3 is 14 amino acids long. Germline assignment: CDR1 DFQATT and CDR2 SNEGSKA (reference sequence). The CDR3 protein is CSARLAGGPNEQFF. As DNA, the CDR3 is TGCAGTGCTAGACTAGCGGGAGGGCCGAATGAGCAGTTCTTC.

This clonotype was observed at least ten times. The chain couples TRBV11-2 to TRBJ2-1, with 7 bases identical to TRBD2. V lost 3 bases to trimming and J lost 13 bases; unmatched junction nucleotides: 9. CDR3 length: 13 amino acids. The germline CDR1 and CDR2 sequences are SGHAT and FQNNGV. CDR3 sequence: CASSLPRAGAQFF. The CDR3 DNA follows: TGTGCCAGCAGCTTGCCCAGGGCGGGAGCACAGTTCTTC.

This clonotype was seen ten or more times. This chain uses TRBV7-9 with TRBJ2-1, with TRBD2 matching over 10 bases. In germline, CDR1 is SEHNR, CDR2 FQNEAQ (reference sequence). The CDR3 runs 16 residues. Trimming took 5 bases from V and 7 from J; bases not matched to a gene: 11. The DNA of the CDR3 is TGTGCCAGCAGCCCCGGACTAGCGGCTCCCGGGAATGAGCAGTTCTTC. Translating it yields CASSPGLAAPGNEQFF.

This clonotype appeared many times. The chain uses TRBV28 and TRBJ2-1; D may be TRBD2 (6 bases). CDR1 and CDR2 from the germline V gene are MDHEN and SYDVKM. The CDR3 is 12 amino acids. V lost 5 bases and J lost 12, with 14 bases in between. The CDR3 protein is CASSSDRGRQFF. Here the CDR3 DNA reads TGTGCCAGCAGTAGTGACCGGGGGAGGCAGTTCTTC.

The CDR3 bases are TGCAGTGCTACCCCTAGCGGCTCCTACAATGAGCAGTTCTTC. This gives the protein CSATPSGSYNEQFF. The chain combines TRBV20-1 with TRBJ2-1, with TRBD2 matching over 7 bases. The germline V gene has CDR1 DFQATT and CDR2 SNEGSKA (reference sequence). CDR3 length equals 14 residues. J gave up 0 bases and V 4 bases, and 3 bases lay outside the gene matches.

This clonotype was picked up a small number of times. The chain carries TRBV24-1 and TRBJ2-3; a weak D match, TRBD2 (6 bases). Trimming cost V 4 bases and J 6 bases, with 19 bases left between them. Germline V CDR1 and CDR2: KGHDR, SFDVKD. This CDR3 has 16 residues. CDR3 amino acids: CATSDTGTAHRDTQYF. The CDR3 DNA reads as TGTGCCACCAGTGACACCGGGACTGCCCACAGGGATACGCAGTATTTT.

The V gene is TRBV7-2, the J gene TRBJ2-1; perhaps TRBD2 as D (6 bases). Trimming took 3 bases from V and 13 from J, leaving 13 bases between them. This CDR3 comprises 12 residues. Per the germline V gene, CDR1 is SGHTA and CDR2 is FQGNSA. The CDR3 DNA reads TGTGCCAGCAGCTTGACTAGTAGTAAACAGTTCTTC. Translated: CASSLTSSKQFF.

J is TRBJ1-4 and V is TRBV19, with D hard to call. Trimming pared 0 bases from V and 8 bases from J, leaving 4 bases between. Germline CDR1 reads LNHDA; CDR2 reads SQIVND (reference sequence). There are 12 residues in the CDR3. The CDR3 region is CASSIEGEKLFF. The CDR3 region has the DNA TGTGCCAGTAGTATAGAAGGCGAAAAACTGTTTTTT.

This chain links TRBV7-2 with TRBJ2-3; no clear D gene. The CDR3 totals 14 residues. V was clipped by 4 bases and J by 1 base, with 9 bases between them. CDR1 is SGHTA, CDR2 FQGNSA, per germline. The CDR3 here is CASSSVSGTDTQYF. The CDR3 DNA follows: TGTGCCAGCAGCTCTGTGTCTGGCACAGATACGCAGTATTTT.

This clonotype was counted ten times or more. The gene calls are TRBV3-1 and TRBJ2-7, with TRBD1 matching over 9 bases. Germline CDR1 is LGHDT and CDR2 is YNNKEL (reference sequence). Trimming took 3 bases from V and 3 from J; bases not matched to a gene: 6. There are 15 residues in the CDR3. CDR3 in DNA: TGTGCCAGCAGCCAGCTAGGGACAGGGATCTACGAGCAGTACTTC. It translates to CASSQLGTGIYEQYF.

There are many counts of this clonotype. The chain is built from TRBV3-1 and TRBJ2-5; D uncertain. The germline V gene has CDR1 LGHDT and CDR2 YNNKEL (reference sequence). This CDR3 region has 13 residues. Trimming shortened V by 3 bases and J by 0 bases, and 5 bases separated the two germline ends. CDR3 coding DNA: TGTGCCAGCAGCCATGAGTACCAAGAGACCCAGTACTTC. Protein sequence: CASSHEYQETQYF.

This clonotype was observed at least ten times. This chain joins TRBV28 and TRBJ1-5; D uncertain. Germline V gives CDR1 MDHEN, CDR2 SYDVKM. This CDR3 region has 15 residues. V was cut by 5 bases and J by 6 bases, with 17 bases left in between. The DNA of the CDR3 is TGTGCCAGCAGTCCCTCAGACCGAGGGAGTCAGCCCCAGCATTTT. This encodes CASSPSDRGSQPQHF.

This clonotype was detected many times. The CDR3 spells CSASLGTSGFYEQYF. CDR3 bases: TGCAGTGCTAGCCTAGGGACTAGCGGCTTCTACGAGCAGTACTTC. The gene calls are TRBV20-1 and TRBJ2-7, with 11 bases aligning to TRBD2. CDR3 size: 15 residues. V gave up 3 bases and J gave up 3 bases; unmatched junction bases: 7. Germline lookup yields CDR1 DFQATT and CDR2 SNEGSKA (reference sequence).

This clonotype was seen ten or more times. CDR3 sequence reads: CASSEAGPLLTEAFF. As DNA, the CDR3 is TGTGCCAGCAGTGAAGCCGGGCCCCTCCTCACTGAAGCTTTCTTT. This chain uses TRBV6-1 with TRBJ1-1, with D uncertain. Germline V gives CDR1 MNHNS, CDR2 SASEGT. The CDR3 consists of 15 residues. V shed 0 bases and J shed 4 bases, with 12 bases lying between them.

This clonotype came up many times. The V and J genes are TRBV20-1 and TRBJ1-1; D is unclear. V was trimmed by 0 bases and J by 0 bases, leaving 5 bases between them. The CDR3 sequence is 13 residues long. Per germline, CDR1 DFQATT and CDR2 SNEGSKA (reference sequence). For the CDR3, the DNA is TGCAGTGCTAGAGACAGCCTGAACACTGAAGCTTTCTTT. Protein sequence: CSARDSLNTEAFF.

This clonotype was picked up a small number of times. V and J are TRBV6-2 or TRBV6-3 and TRBJ2-2; D unresolved. Deletions cut 2 bases from V and 2 bases from J, with 6 bases between. Germline V gives CDR1 MNHEY, CDR2 SVGEGT. CDR3 length equals 14 residues. CDR3 in amino acids: CASSYNSNTGELFF. CDR3 bases: TGTGCCAGCAGTTACAACAGTAACACCGGGGAGCTGTTTTTT.

Concerning this clonotype: Given a much more abundant clone one base away, this may be a read error. The chain has TRBV12-3 or TRBV12-4 and TRBJ1-1; D possibly corresponds to TRBD1 (5 bases). The length of the CDR3 is 14 residues. In nucleotides, the CDR3 is TGTGCCAGCAGTCCCCGACAGATGAACACTGACGCTTTCTTT. Translated: CASSPRQMNTDAFF.

This clonotype was recorded a few times. The gene calls are TRBV9 and TRBJ2-7; maybe TRBD2 (5 bases). CDR1 SGDLS and CDR2 YYNGEE come from the germline V gene. The CDR3 consists of 14 residues. Trimming took off 6 bases at V and 3 bases at J, with 16 bases between the two ends. The CDR3 here is CASTRGLADYEQYF. The CDR3 DNA is TGTGCCAGCACCAGAGGGCTAGCAGACTACGAGCAGTACTTC.

The table lists this clonotype with many counts. This chain uses TRBV28 with TRBJ1-1; possible D gene TRBD1, 6 bases. Germline values: CDR1 MDHEN, CDR2 SYDVKM. CDR3 length: 14 residues. Trimming took 3 bases from V and 0 from J, leaving 8 bases between them. CDR3 DNA sequence: TGTGCCAGCAGTTTCAGGGGTATGAACACTGAAGCTTTCTTT. This gives the protein CASSFRGMNTEAFF.

This sequence joins TRBV20-1 and TRBJ2-1, with TRBD2 matching 9 bases. CDR1 and CDR2 from the germline V gene are DFQATT and SNEGSKA (reference sequence). The CDR3 runs 15 residues. Trimming took 4 bases from V and 6 from J; bases not matched to a gene: 10. In nucleotides, the CDR3 is TGCAGTGCTAATAGCGGGAGCGGGTCTCTCAATGAGCAGTTCTTC. Translated, it gives CSANSGSGSLNEQFF.